This T cell receptor (beta chain) was sequenced in a study of cytomegalovirus exposure and HLA in healthy donors. Study summary: Of the donors genotyped, approximately 400 in all, 75% to 90% fell in the Caucasian-associated ancestry cluster.

In the PCR, 60 Vbeta and 13 Jbeta primers were used. TCRdb's table, derived via immunoSEQ multiplex PCR, lists solely in-frame clones and lacks some. The sample shows 150,000 to 200,000 clones, 75% to 80% of them seen only once. The V and J ends lost 2 bases and 6 bases, in that order; junction bases with no gene match: 3. Germline values: CDR1 MNHEY, CDR2 SVGAGI. The CDR3 runs 15 residues. Material for sequencing was PBMCs. The rearrangement joins TRBV6-5 to TRBJ2-1, with TRBD2 matching over 11 bases. The clonotype comes from a man between 45 and 60 years old in good health and CMV-seropositive. CDR3: CASSYVAGGLNEQFF. CDR3 nucleotides: TGTGCCAGCAGTTACGTAGCGGGGGGGCTCAATGAGCAGTTCTTC.